The entry below gives a single T cell receptor beta chain sequence along with its context. Participants were placed into cohorts based on the clinical history they reported. In Cohort 3, a recovered donor had either two negative PCRs, clearance, or symptom resolution. Original processing methods: Amplified reference gene primers provided the basis for estimating nucleated cell counts. TCRdb's copy holds only in-frame clones and misses some; the assay was immunoSEQ multiplex PCR. That table supplies the V and J calls and clone size; D and trimming were determined from the DNA. The table shows hundreds of thousands of clones, with 85% occurring only once. This CDR3 has 18 residues. Trimming stripped 2 bases from V and 1 base from J, with 15 bases between. Germline CDR1 reads SGHTA; CDR2 reads FQGTGA. The sample belongs to a study of blood T cell repertoires in COVID-19.

The TCR comes from a woman in her fifties or sixties who had recovered from COVID-19. This chain connects TRBV7-3 to TRBJ2-6; TRBD1 might be the D (6 bases). Material: PBMCs or T cells enriched from blood (not recorded which). CDR3: CASSLVAGVLSGANVLTF. The CDR3 nucleotides are TGTGCCAGCAGCTTAGTAGCAGGGGTCTTATCTGGGGCCAACGTCCTGACTTTC.